The 16 T cell receptor beta chains given below trace back to one sample, sequenced in a study of molecular identifiers for immune sequencing clone quantification. One entry per CDR3 protein results from TCRdb running MiXCR on the PCR reads. The sample yields about half a million distinct CDR3 sequences, approximately 25% seen once. The sample consisted of naive CD8+ T cells from blood, with Jurkat cell RNA spiked in. The subset here: FACS-sorted CD8+CD4-CCR7+CD45RA+ naive T cells. The receptors originated from a human donor in good health. Some libraries in this study had Jurkat cell RNA spiked in.

The chain carries TRBV4-3 and TRBJ1-1, with 8 bases aligning to TRBD1. Unmatched junction bases numbered 10, after V lost 2 bases and J lost 8 bases. The CDR3 totals 15 residues. The germline V gene encodes CDR1 LGHNA and CDR2 YSLEER. CDR3: CASSQLKQGVGEAFF. The CDR3 DNA follows: TGCGCCAGCAGCCAACTCAAACAGGGGGTTGGCGAAGCTTTCTTT.

This clonotype was observed a few times. This chain connects TRBV7-9 to TRBJ1-2, with D perhaps matching TRBD1 (5 bases). The V end was cut by 5 bases, the J end by 4 bases, with 14 bases between. The CDR3 covers 14 residues. Germline loops: CDR1 SEHNR, CDR2 FQNEAQ (reference sequence). The CDR3 sequence: CASSASTESYGYTF. The CDR3 DNA follows: TGTGCCAGCAGCGCCTCGACAGAGAGCTATGGCTACACCTTC.

The chain has TRBV5-5 and TRBJ2-5, with 7 bases fitting TRBD2. Germline V CDR1 and CDR2: SGHKS, YYEKEE (reference sequence). The CDR3 has 15 amino acids. The trim removed 4 bases at V and 2 bases at J, leaving 8 bases unmatched. Here the CDR3 DNA reads TGTGCCAGCAGCGATGTAGGACTAGGGCAAGAGACCCAGTACTTC. Its protein is CASSDVGLGQETQYF.

The sample holds a few counts of this clonotype. This sequence joins TRBV7-9 and TRBJ2-3; 8 nucleotides align to TRBD2. Germline V gene lookup returns CDR1 SEHNR and CDR2 FQNEAQ (reference sequence). J was trimmed by 0 bases and V by 6 bases; bases with no gene match: 8. The CDR3 consists of 16 residues. The CDR3 DNA is TGTGCCAGCAGGCCTGGGGCTAGCGGGAGCACAGATACGCAGTATTTT. This translates into CASRPGASGSTDTQYF.

This clonotype has a handful of counts. V usage is TRBV9 and J usage is TRBJ1-1; 9 bases match TRBD1. This CDR3 is 15 amino acids long. The germline CDR1 and CDR2 sequences are SGDLS and YYNGEE. V shed 3 bases, J shed 4 bases, and the junction held 7 bases outside the gene matches. CDR3 protein: CASSAGTGSATEAFF. The CDR3 DNA sequence: TGTGCCAGCAGCGCCGGGACAGGGTCGGCCACTGAAGCTTTCTTT.

In regard to this clonotype: This may be a read error, as it is one base from a much larger clone. Without the conserved terminal phenylalanine or tryptophan, this CDR3 likely stems from a read error. The chain is built from TRBV6-2 or TRBV6-3 and TRBJ1-2; 7 nucleotides line up with TRBD1. The junction had 8 bases not matched to a gene; V was cut back by 5 bases and J by 2 bases. The CDR3 loop spans 15 amino acids. Germline CDR1 reads MNHEY; CDR2 reads SVGEGT. The CDR3 region has the DNA TGTGCCAGCAGTCAGATGGACAGGTCCAACTATGGCTACACCCTC. It is translated as CASSQMDRSNYGYTL.

There are a few counts of this clonotype. The CDR3 DNA is TGTGCCAGCAGGGTCTCCGGAGGTGGCTACACCTTC. Residues: CASRVSGGGYTF. J is TRBJ1-2 and V is TRBV7-9; D not certain. The CDR3 sequence is 12 residues long. Trimming cost V 6 bases and J 7 bases, with 12 bases left between them. The germline V gene encodes CDR1 SEHNR and CDR2 FQNEAQ (reference sequence).

This clonotype was counted between two and nine times. The chain has TRBV14 and TRBJ2-2; D possibly corresponds to TRBD2 (5 bases). From germline, CDR1 is SGHDN and CDR2 FVKESK. Deletions cut 4 bases from V and 4 bases from J, with 13 bases between. CDR3 length equals 15 residues. The CDR3 loop is CASSRQLELTGELFF. The CDR3 nucleotides read TGTGCCAGCAGCCGCCAACTAGAACTCACCGGGGAGCTGTTTTTT.

The genes are TRBV7-9 and TRBJ2-1, with 7 bases identical to TRBD1. The J segment lost 3 bases and the V segment lost 4 bases, leaving 6 bases of the junction unmatched. From germline, CDR1 is SEHNR and CDR2 FQNEAQ (reference sequence). CDR3 length equals 15 residues. CDR3 sequence: CASSSPAGGYNEQFF. The DNA of the CDR3 is TGTGCCAGCAGCTCCCCGGCAGGGGGCTACAATGAGCAGTTCTTC.

Only a few counts were recorded for this clonotype. The chain has TRBV3-1 and TRBJ2-5; 8 bases are a match to TRBD1. The CDR3 contains 15 residues. V lost 2 bases and J lost 4; bases outside the gene matches: 6. The V gene's germline CDR1 is LGHDT and CDR2 YNNKEL (reference sequence). The CDR3 here is CASSQTGTGLETQYF. CDR3 sequence (DNA): TGTGCCAGCAGCCAAACCGGGACAGGACTAGAGACCCAGTACTTC.

Note on this clonotype: This may be a read error: a much more frequent sequence differs by one nucleotide. The chain combines TRBV29-1 with TRBJ1-4; tentative D call: TRBD1 (5 bases). Germline assignment: CDR1 SQVTM and CDR2 ANQGSEA. The CDR3 spans 13 residues. In DNA form, the CDR3 reads TGCAGCGTCTTGGGGGAGACTAGTGAAAAACTGTTTTTT. Translating it yields CSVLGETSEKLFF.

J is TRBJ2-2 and V is TRBV4-1; 9 bases fit TRBD2. This CDR3 has 15 residues. CDR1 and CDR2 from the germline V gene are MGHRA and YSYEKL. Germline trimming cut 5 bases from V and 1 base from J; bases unmatched to any gene: 2. CDR3 bases: TGCGCCAGCAGCGCGACTAGCGGGAACACCGGGGAGCTGTTTTTT. Translating gives CASSATSGNTGELFF.

This clonotype was picked up a small number of times. This chain connects TRBV19 to TRBJ1-1; 9 bases are shared with TRBD1. V lost 4 bases to trimming and J lost 5 bases; unmatched junction nucleotides: 5. The germline V gene has CDR1 LNHDA and CDR2 SQIVND (reference sequence). The CDR3 contains 14 residues. CDR3 sequence: CASSTGTGKTEAFF. CDR3 DNA sequence: TGTGCCAGTAGTACCGGGACAGGGAAGACTGAAGCTTTCTTT.

This clonotype appeared many times. The V gene is TRBV5-1, the J gene TRBJ2-3; possible D gene TRBD2, 6 bases. Between the trimmed V and J ends, which lost 4 bases and 3 bases, there was a span of 18 bases. The CDR3 is made up of 16 amino acids. Germline CDR1 SGHRS, CDR2 YFSETQ. The DNA for the CDR3 is TGCGCCAGCAGCCTCGGGACTTTCCGGACGACAGATACGCAGTATTTT. Amino acid sequence: CASSLGTFRTTDTQYF.

On this clonotype itself: Since a much larger clone is just one base distant, this may be a read error. The V and J genes are TRBV4-1 and TRBJ1-5; D uncertain. Trimming took 4 bases from V and 3 from J, leaving 10 bases between them. Germline CDR1 and CDR2: MGHRA and YSYEKL. The CDR3 extends over 14 amino acids. CDR3 in DNA: TGCGCCAGCAGCCCCTGGGTAGACAATCAGCCCCAGCATTTT. It translates to CASSPWVDNQPQHF.

This clonotype has a handful of counts. The chain uses TRBV13 and TRBJ2-7; no clear D gene. CDR1 is PRHDT and CDR2 is FYEKMQ in the germline V gene (reference sequence). This CDR3 region has 14 residues. Trimming took off 0 bases at V and 3 bases at J, with 9 bases between the two ends. CDR3: CASSLGLTLYEQYF. The CDR3 coding sequence is TGTGCCAGCAGCTTAGGACTGACACTCTACGAGCAGTACTTC.